Listed below are T cell receptor beta chains from one sample, sequenced in a study of multiple sclerosis patients with progressive multifocal leukoencephalopathy. Using immunoSEQ multiplex PCR, the repertoire was profiled, and TCRdb retains in-frame clones only, with some absent. The repertoire holds around 30,000 clones, with about nine tenths as singletons. The sample in question was PBMCs, obtained from a patient treated with natalizumab. The origin of the receptors is a human donor with multiple sclerosis. Each CDR3 is given without its conserved first and last residue. Fields, in order: V gene, clone size, CDR3 protein. Clone size is shown for a subset of rows, as once, few, many or a class of expanded clone.

>TRBV28|NA
ASSSSGITSYEQY
>TRBV5-1|NA
ASSPADNSYEQY
>TRBV4-1|NA
ASSQDQAVGNQPQH
>TRBV18|NA
ASSQNSGQGSEAF
>TRBV2|NA
ASSLGTGGIQPQH
>TRBV6-6|NA
ASSYEGTVNEKLF
>TRBV6-5|NA
ASSGGANEKLF
>TRBV7-6|NA
ASSLRTRDPSEQY
>TRBV25-1|once
ASSEYDGSGRQYNEQF
>TRBV14|NA
ASSQGDSPNTGELF
>TRBV6-6|NA
ASSTRDRDGYT
>TRBV5-1|NA
ASNPWTSGTDTQY
>TRBV4-1|NA
ASSPGPARPQH
>TRBV15|NA
ATSRQTNTGELF
>TRBV7-2|once
ASSSPTGAYEQY
>TRBV27|NA
ASSIKQFSGANVLT
>TRBV27|NA
ASSSPGTGVLNSPLH
>TRBV11-2|NA
ASSLGRADTEAF
>TRBV18|NA
ASSPAGLAGANVLT
>TRBV11-3|NA
ASSLRFRQINTEAF
>TRBV28|NA
ASSATGGATEAF
>TRBV30|NA
AWSLAHRWETQY
>TRBV14|NA
ASSQPSGTGYYEQY
>TRBV7-2|NA
ASSRRTSRTDTQY
>TRBV7-8|NA
ASSLARGSGNTIY
>TRBV30|NA
AWSVQVRDEAF
>TRBV7-9|NA
ASSLYEGYNEQF
>TRBV6-5|NA
ASSTTGLSYEQY
>TRBV5-1|few
ASRRTPSETQY
>TRBV28|few
ASRTMGSGTLASGELF
>TRBV5-1|NA
ASSPDRNSPLH
>TRBV18|NA
ASSPGQTGAAEQY
>TRBV19|once
ASSIWPSGTNEQF
>TRBV4-2|NA
ASSPAQEDTQY
>TRBV7-9|few
ASSPGLAGGPFEDTQY
>TRBV19|NA
ASGDRYGYT
>TRBV19|NA
ASSISGTGANVLT
>TRBV13|once
ASSPRVQSYEQY
>TRBV10-3|once
AIRPGLAAEGGELF
>TRBV29-1|NA
SVLLAFYEQY
>TRBV27|NA
ASSSSRTATNTGELF